The clone carrying this TCR beta chain was detected many times. In a multiplex PCR, 32 V and 13 J primers amplified TCR beta CDR3. MiXCR, run by TCRdb on the multiplex PCR reads, gives a single entry per CDR3 protein. This sample yields about 15,000 distinct CDR3 sequences, of which 25% to 35% are seen a single time; approximately 4.1% belongs to the top ten. This sample stems from a study of immune heterogeneity within non-small cell lung tumors. Template was bulk tumor genomic DNA, roughly 600 ng per sample. Doctors removed several biopsies from each primary tumor during surgery, keeping them far apart. The cohort was untreated, with newly diagnosed non-small cell lung cancer undergoing curative surgery. V was trimmed by 10 bases and J by 8 bases, leaving 20 bases between them. There are 13 residues in the CDR3. Germline CDR1 reads MDHEN; CDR2 reads SYDVKM.

Sequences were obtained from lung tumor tissue. This chain connects TRBV28 to TRBJ1-2, with TRBD1 as a possible D gene (5 bases). This receptor was obtained from a middle-aged man with non-small cell lung cancer. The CDR3 here is CATLNGAGWGYTF. CDR3 DNA sequence: TGTGCCACCCTCAACGGTGCAGGGTGGGGCTACACCTTC.